This TCR beta chain was obtained from a study of blood T cell repertoires in COVID-19. A Seattle source enrolled patients during active infection and followed them longitudinally. CDR1 SEHNR and CDR2 FQNEAQ come from the germline V gene (reference sequence). This CDR3 region has 15 residues. Trimming took 6 bases from V and 9 from J, leaving 18 bases between them. Libraries were prepared by immunoSEQ multiplex PCR; TCRdb keeps only in-frame clonotypes and omits some of them. Altogether about 240,000 clones are present, roughly 79% being singletons, with the ten largest covering 6.5% to 9%. This clone showed up just a few times.

The sample consisted of peripheral blood. The V call is TRBV7-9, the J call TRBJ1-6, with a possible D match to TRBD1 (6 bases). The source is a woman older than 75 with COVID-19, enrolled during active disease. CDR3 nucleotides: TGTGCCAGCAGTAGTGATACAGGGTTCGGTTCACCCCTCCACTTT. This encodes CASSSDTGFGSPLHF.